One and the same sample provided the 3 T cell receptor beta chains below, sequenced in a study of blood T cell repertoires in COVID-19. Only in-frame clones appear in the TCRdb table, and some are missing; sequencing was by immunoSEQ multiplex PCR. Counted here are about 260,000 clones, approximately 84% occurring once; the ten biggest clones make up around 9.1%. Material: peripheral blood. These receptors originate from a human donor in a cohort sampled during active COVID-19.

The chain links TRBV6-1 to TRBJ1-2; D not certain. The V gene lost 3 bases and the J gene lost 3 bases, with 11 bases spanning the gap. This CDR3 spans 14 amino acids. CDR1 is MNHNS, CDR2 SASEGT, per germline. In DNA, the CDR3 is TGTGCCAGCAGTGATATTCCCAGGCACTATGGCTACACCTTC. Its protein is CASSDIPRHYGYTF.

The chain employs TRBV7-8 and TRBJ2-1; possibly TRBD1 for D (6 bases). Germline V gene sequence: CDR1 SGHVS, CDR2 FQNEAQ. The CDR3 contains 16 residues. V was clipped by 5 bases and J by 1 base, with 15 bases between them. For the CDR3, the DNA is TGTGCCAGCAGCCCACAGGGAATAGGGTCCTACAATGAGCAGTTCTTC. It specifies CASSPQGIGSYNEQFF.

The chain recombines TRBV2 with TRBJ2-1; TRBD2 aligns across 7 bases. V lost 8 bases and J lost 5; bases outside the gene matches: 6. Germline values: CDR1 SNHLY, CDR2 FYNNEI. CDR3 length equals 13 residues. The CDR3 sequence is CASARTRDNEQFF. CDR3 nucleotides: TGTGCCAGCGCCCGGACTAGAGACAATGAGCAGTTCTTC.